The clone carrying this T cell receptor beta chain came up many times. These data originate in a study of early T cells in non-severe SARS-CoV-2 infection. Each CDR3 protein gets one entry after TCRdb re-called the 5' RACE reads with MiXCR. Of approximately 71,000 distinct CDR3 sequences in the sample, roughly 13% were seen once. The CDR3 is made up of 15 amino acids. Per the germline V gene, CDR1 is SGHKS and CDR2 is YYEKEE (reference sequence). The V and J ends lost 3 bases and 0 bases respectively, with 13 bases between them. The chain couples TRBV5-5 to TRBJ2-7; unclear D gene. The sequencing sample was made of whole blood. The receptor's source is an adult who was a healthcare worker with PCR-confirmed SARS-CoV-2 infection or an uninfected control (not recorded which). CDR3 nucleotides: TGTGCCAGCAGCTCCGACGGACGGAGCTCCTACGAGCAGTACTTC. Its protein is CASSSDGRSSYEQYF.